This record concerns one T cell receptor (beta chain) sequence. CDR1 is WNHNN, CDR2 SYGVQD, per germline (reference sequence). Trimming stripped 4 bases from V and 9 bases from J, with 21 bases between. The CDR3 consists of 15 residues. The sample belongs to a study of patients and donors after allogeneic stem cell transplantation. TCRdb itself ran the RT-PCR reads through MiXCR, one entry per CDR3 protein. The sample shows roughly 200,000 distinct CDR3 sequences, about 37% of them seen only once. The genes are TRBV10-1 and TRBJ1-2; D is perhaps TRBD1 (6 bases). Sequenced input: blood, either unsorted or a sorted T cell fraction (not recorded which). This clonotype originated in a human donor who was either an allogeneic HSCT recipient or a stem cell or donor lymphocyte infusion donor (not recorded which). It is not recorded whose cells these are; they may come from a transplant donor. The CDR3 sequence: CASSASGCGGMCYTF. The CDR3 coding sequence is TGCGCCAGCAGTGCCTCCGGGTGCGGGGGCATGTGCTACACCTTC.